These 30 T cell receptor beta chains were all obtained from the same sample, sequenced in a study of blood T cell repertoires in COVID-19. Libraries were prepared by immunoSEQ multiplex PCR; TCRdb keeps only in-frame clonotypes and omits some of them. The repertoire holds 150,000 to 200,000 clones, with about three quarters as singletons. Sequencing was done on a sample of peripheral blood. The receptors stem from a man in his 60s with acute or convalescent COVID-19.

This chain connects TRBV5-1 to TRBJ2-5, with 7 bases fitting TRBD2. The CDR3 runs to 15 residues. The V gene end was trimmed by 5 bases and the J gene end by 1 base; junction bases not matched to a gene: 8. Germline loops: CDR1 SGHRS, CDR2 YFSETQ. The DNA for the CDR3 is TGCGCCAGCAGATCGAGCGGGGACGTCCAAGAGACCCAGTACTTC. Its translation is CASRSSGDVQETQYF.

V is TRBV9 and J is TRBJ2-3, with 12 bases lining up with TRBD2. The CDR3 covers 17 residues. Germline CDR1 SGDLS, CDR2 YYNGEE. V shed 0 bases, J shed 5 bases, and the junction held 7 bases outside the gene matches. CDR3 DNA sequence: TGTGCCAGCAGCGTAGGTCTAGCGGGGGGGGCCCAAGATACGCAGTATTTT. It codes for CASSVGLAGGAQDTQYF. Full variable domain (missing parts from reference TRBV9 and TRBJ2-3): DSGVTQTPKHLITATGQRVTLRCSPRSGDLSVYWYQQSLDQGLQFLIQYYNGEERAKGNILERFSAQQFPDLHSELNLSSLELGDSALYFCASSVGLAGGAQDTQYFGPGTRLTVL.

CDR3 nucleotide sequence: TGCGCCAGCAGCTGGGGACAGGAGTCCTACAATGAGCAGTTCTTC. Its translation: CASSWGQESYNEQFF. V usage is TRBV5-1 and J usage is TRBJ2-1; 8 nucleotides align to TRBD1. CDR3 size: 15 residues. The germline gives CDR1 SGHRS, CDR2 YFSETQ. V trimming: 3 bases; J trimming: 1 base; junction bases outside the gene matches: 3.

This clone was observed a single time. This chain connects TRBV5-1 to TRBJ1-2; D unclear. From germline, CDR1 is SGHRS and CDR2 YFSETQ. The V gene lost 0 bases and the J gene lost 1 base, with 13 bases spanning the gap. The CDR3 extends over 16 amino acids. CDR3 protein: CASSLASTAHNYGYTF. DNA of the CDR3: TGCGCCAGCAGCTTGGCGAGTACAGCCCATAACTATGGCTACACCTTC.

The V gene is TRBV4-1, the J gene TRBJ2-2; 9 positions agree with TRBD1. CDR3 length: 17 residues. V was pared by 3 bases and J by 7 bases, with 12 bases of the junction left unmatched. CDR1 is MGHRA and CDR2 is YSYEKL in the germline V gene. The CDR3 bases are TGCGCCAGCAGCCAGAAAACCGGGACAGGGTGGGACGGGGAGCTGTTTTTT. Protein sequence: CASSQKTGTGWDGELFF.

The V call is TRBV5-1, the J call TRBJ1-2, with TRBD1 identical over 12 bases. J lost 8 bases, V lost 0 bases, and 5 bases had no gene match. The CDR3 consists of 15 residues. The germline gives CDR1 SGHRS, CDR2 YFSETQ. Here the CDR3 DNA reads TGCGCCAGCAGCTTGGAGGGACAGGGGGCGAGGGGCTACACCTTC. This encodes CASSLEGQGARGYTF.

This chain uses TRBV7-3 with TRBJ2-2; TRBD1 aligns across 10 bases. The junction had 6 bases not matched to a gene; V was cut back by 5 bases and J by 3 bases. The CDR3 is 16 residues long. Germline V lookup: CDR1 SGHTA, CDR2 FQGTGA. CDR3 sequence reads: CASSDDRGLDTGELFF. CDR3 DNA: TGTGCCAGCAGCGATGACAGGGGGCTGGACACCGGGGAGCTGTTTTTT.

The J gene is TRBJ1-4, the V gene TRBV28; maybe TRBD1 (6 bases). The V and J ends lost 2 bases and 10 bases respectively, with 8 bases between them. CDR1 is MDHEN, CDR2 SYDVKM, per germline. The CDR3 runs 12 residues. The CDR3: CASSLRGGKLFF. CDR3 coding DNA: TGTGCCAGCAGTTTAAGAGGGGGAAAACTGTTTTTT.

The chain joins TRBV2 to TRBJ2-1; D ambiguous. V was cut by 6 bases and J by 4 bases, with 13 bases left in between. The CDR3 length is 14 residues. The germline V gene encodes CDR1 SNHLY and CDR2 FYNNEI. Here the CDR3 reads CASRTFEAYNEQFF. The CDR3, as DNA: TGTGCCAGCAGGACCTTCGAGGCGTACAATGAGCAGTTCTTC.

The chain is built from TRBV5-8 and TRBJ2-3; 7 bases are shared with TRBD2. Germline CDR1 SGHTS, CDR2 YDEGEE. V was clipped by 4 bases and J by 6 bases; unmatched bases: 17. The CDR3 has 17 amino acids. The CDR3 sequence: CASSHLDTGGLADTQYF. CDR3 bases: TGTGCCAGCAGCCATCTTGACACGGGGGGATTAGCTGATACGCAGTATTTT.

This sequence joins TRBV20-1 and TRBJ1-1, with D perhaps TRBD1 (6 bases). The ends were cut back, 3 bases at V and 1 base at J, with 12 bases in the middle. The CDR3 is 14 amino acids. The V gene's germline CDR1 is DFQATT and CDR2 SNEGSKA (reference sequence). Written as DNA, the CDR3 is TGCAGTGCTAGTCGCGGACAGCCGAACACTGAAGCTTTCTTT. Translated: CSASRGQPNTEAFF.

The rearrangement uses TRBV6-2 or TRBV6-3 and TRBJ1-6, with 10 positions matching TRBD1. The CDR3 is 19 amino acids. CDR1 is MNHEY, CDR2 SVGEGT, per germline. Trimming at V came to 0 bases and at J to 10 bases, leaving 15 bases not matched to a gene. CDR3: CASSYSILLGQGTASPLHF. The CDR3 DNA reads TGTGCCAGCAGTTACTCGATCCTTTTGGGACAGGGGACTGCCTCACCCCTCCACTTT.

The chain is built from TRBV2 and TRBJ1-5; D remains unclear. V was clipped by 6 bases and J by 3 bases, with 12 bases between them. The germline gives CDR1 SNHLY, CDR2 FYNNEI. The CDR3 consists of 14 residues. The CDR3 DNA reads TGTGCCAGCAGCCGGGAGGGAATCAATCAGCCCCAGCATTTT. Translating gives CASSREGINQPQHF.

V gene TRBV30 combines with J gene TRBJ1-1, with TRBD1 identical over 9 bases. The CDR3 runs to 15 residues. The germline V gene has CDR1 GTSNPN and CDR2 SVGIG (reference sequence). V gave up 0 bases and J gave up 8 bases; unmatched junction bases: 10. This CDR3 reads CAWSVGTGGPLEAFF. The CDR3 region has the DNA TGTGCCTGGAGTGTAGGTACAGGGGGCCCATTGGAAGCTTTCTTT.

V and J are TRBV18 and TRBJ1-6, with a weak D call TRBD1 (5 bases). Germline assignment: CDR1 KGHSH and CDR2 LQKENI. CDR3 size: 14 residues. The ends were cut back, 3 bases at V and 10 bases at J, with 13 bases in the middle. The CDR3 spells CASSPMGGDSPLHF. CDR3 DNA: TGTGCCAGCTCACCGATGGGCGGGGACTCACCCCTCCACTTT.

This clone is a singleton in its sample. The CDR3 protein is CASSVTLTSGASGEQFF. CDR3 DNA sequence: TGTGCCAGCAGCGTAACCCTTACTAGCGGGGCTAGTGGTGAGCAGTTCTTC. This rearrangement joins TRBV9 to TRBJ2-1, with 10 nucleotides matching TRBD2. With V trimmed by 1 base and J by 9 bases, 13 bases remained unmatched. Germline V gene sequence: CDR1 SGDLS, CDR2 YYNGEE. The CDR3 loop spans 17 amino acids. The whole variable domain, filled in from reference TRBV9 and TRBJ2-1, reads DSGVTQTPKHLITATGQRVTLRCSPRSGDLSVYWYQQSLDQGLQFLIQYYNGEERAKGNILERFSAQQFPDLHSELNLSSLELGDSALYFCASSVTLTSGASGEQFFGPGTRLTVL.

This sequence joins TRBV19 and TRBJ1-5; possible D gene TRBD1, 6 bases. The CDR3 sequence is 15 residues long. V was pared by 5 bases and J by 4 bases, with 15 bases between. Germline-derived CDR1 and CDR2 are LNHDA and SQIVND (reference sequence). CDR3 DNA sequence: TGTGCCAGTAGTGCCCGGACAGCGTTTAATCAGCCCCAGCATTTT. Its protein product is CASSARTAFNQPQHF.

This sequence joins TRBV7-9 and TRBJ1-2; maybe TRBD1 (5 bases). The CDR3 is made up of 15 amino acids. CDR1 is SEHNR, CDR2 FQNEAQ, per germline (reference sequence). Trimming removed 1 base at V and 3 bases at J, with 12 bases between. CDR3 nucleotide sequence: TGTGCCAGCAGCTTAGAGGCAGGGAAATACTATGGCTACACCTTC. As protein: CASSLEAGKYYGYTF.

The CDR3, as DNA: TGTGCCACCCAGGGACAGGGCAATCAGCCCCAGCATTTT. Residues: CATQGQGNQPQHF. The V and J genes are TRBV24-1 and TRBJ1-5, with 8 bases lining up with TRBD1. The CDR3 extends over 13 amino acids. Germline assignment: CDR1 KGHDR and CDR2 SFDVKD. With 9 bases clipped from V and 2 bases from J, the junction kept 2 bases outside the gene matches.

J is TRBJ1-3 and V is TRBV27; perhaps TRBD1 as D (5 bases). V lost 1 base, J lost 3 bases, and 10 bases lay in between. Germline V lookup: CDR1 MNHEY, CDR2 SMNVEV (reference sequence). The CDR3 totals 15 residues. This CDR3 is CASSLWRGGGNTIYF. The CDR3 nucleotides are TGTGCCAGCAGTTTATGGAGGGGTGGTGGAAACACCATATATTTT.

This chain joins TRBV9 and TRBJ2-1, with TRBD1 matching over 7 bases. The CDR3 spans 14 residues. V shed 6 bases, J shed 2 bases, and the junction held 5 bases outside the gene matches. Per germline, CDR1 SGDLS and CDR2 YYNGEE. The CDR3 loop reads CASNGQGAYNEQFF. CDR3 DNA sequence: TGTGCCAGCAATGGGCAGGGGGCCTACAATGAGCAGTTCTTC.

CDR3 loop: CAWKTGWDSPLHF. For the CDR3, the DNA is TGTGCCTGGAAGACAGGGTGGGATTCACCCCTCCACTTT. The V call is TRBV30, the J call TRBJ1-6; 7 nucleotides match TRBD1. Germline V CDR1 and CDR2: GTSNPN, SVGIG (reference sequence). Germline trimming cut 4 bases from V and 8 bases from J; bases unmatched to any gene: 5. This CDR3 has 13 amino acids.

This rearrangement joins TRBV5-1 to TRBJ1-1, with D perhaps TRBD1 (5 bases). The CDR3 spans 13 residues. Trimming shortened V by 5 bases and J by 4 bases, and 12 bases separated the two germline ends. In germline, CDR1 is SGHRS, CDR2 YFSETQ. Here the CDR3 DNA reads TGCGCCAGCAGGACCGGGGGTGGCACTGAAGCTTTCTTT. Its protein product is CASRTGGGTEAFF.

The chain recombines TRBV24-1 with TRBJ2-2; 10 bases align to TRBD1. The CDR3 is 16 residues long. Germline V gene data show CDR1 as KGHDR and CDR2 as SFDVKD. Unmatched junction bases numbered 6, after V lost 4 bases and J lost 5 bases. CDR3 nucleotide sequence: TGTGCCACCAGTGACCCCCGACAGGGGGCAACCGGGGAGCTGTTTTTT. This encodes CATSDPRQGATGELFF.

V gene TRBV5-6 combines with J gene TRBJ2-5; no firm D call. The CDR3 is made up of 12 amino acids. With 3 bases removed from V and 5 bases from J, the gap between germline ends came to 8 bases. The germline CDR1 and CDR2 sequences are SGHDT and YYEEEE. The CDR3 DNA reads TGTGCCAGCAGCTCCATCGGGGAGACCCAGTACTTC. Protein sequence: CASSSIGETQYF.

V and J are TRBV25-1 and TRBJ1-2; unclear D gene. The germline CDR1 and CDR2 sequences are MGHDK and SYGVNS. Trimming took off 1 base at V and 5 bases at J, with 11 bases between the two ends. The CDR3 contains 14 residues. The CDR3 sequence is CASSESSRWYGYTF. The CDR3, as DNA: TGTGCCAGCAGTGAATCTAGCAGGTGGTATGGCTACACCTTC.

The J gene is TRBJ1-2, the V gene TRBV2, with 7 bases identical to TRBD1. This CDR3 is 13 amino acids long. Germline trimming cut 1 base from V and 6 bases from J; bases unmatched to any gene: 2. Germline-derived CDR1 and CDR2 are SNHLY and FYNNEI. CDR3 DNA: TGTGCCAGCAGTGAAGAGACAGGGCATGGCTACACCTTC. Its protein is CASSEETGHGYTF.

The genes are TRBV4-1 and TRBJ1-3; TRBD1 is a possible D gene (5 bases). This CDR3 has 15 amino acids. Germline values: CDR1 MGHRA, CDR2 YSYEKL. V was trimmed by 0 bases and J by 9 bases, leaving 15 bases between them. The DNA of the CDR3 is TGCGCCAGCAGCCAAGATCCGGGGGATCCGCGCACCATATATTTT. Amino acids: CASSQDPGDPRTIYF.

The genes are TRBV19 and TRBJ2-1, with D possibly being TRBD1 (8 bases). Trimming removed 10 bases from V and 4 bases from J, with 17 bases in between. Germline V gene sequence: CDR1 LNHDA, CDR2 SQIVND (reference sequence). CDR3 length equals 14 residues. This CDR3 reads CATGGTGSYNEQFF. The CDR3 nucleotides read TGTGCCACCGGGGGGACAGGTTCTTACAATGAGCAGTTCTTC.

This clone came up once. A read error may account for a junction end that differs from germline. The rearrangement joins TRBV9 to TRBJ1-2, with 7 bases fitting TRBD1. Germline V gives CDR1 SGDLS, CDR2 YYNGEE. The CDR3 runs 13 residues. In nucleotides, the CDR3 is TGTGCCAGCAGACCTCGACAGGGACCAAACCAACACTTC. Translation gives CASRPRQGPNQHF.